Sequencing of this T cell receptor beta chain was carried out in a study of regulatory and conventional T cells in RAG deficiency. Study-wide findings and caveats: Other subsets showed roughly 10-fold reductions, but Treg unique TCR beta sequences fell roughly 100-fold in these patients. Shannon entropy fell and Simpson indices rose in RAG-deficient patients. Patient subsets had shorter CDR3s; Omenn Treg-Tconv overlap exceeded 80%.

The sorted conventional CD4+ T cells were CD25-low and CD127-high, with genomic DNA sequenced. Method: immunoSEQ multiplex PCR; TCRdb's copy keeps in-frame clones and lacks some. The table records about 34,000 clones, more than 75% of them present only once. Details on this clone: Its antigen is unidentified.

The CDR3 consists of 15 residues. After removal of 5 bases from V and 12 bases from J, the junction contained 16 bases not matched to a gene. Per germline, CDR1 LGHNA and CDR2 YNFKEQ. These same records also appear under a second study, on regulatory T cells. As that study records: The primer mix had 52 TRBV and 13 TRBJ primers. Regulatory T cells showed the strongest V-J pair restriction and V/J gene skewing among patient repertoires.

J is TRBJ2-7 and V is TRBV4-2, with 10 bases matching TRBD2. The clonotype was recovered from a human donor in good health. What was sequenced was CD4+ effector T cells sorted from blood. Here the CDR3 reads CASSDPSGGPFLSYF. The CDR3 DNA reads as TGTGCCAGCAGCGACCCTAGCGGGGGCCCCTTTTTATCGTACTTC.